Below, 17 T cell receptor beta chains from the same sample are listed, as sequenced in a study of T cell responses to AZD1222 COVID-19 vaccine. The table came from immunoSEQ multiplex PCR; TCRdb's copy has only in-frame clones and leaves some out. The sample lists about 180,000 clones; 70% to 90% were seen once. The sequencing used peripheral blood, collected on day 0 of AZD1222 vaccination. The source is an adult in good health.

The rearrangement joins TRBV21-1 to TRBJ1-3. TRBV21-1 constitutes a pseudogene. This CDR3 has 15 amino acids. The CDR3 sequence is CASSTTRSSGNTIYF. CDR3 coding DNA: TGTGCCAGCAGCACCACTAGGAGCTCTGGAAACACCATATATTTT.

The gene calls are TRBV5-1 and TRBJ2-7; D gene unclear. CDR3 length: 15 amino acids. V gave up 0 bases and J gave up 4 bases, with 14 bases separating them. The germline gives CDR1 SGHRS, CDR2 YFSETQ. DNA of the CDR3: TGCGCCAGCAGCTTGGCCTCGGAAGTCCTATACGAGCAGTACTTC. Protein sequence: CASSLASEVLYEQYF.

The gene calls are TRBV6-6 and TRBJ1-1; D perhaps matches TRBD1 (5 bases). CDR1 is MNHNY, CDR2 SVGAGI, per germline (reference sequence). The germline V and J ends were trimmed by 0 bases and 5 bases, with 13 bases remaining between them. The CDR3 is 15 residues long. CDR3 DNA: TGTGCCAGCAGTTACTCGCCCCCGGGGGAGACTGAAGCTTTCTTT. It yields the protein CASSYSPPGETEAFF.

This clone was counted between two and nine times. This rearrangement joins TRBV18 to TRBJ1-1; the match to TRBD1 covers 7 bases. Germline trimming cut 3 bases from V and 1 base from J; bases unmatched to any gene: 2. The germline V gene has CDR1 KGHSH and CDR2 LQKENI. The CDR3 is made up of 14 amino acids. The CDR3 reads CASSPQGGNTEAFF. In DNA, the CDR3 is TGTGCCAGCTCACCTCAGGGGGGGAACACTGAAGCTTTCTTT.

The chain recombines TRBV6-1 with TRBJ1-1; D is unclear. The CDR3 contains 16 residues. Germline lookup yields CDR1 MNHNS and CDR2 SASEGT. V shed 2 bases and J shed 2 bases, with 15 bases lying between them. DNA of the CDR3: TGTGCCAGCAGTGAAAGAAGAGGGAACGGAAACACTGAAGCTTTCTTT. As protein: CASSERRGNGNTEAFF.

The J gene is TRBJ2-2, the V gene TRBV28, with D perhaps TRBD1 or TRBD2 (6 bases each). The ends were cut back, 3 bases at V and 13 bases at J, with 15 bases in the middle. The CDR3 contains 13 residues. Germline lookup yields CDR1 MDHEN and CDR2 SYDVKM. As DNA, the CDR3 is TGTGCCAGCAGTTTGTCGGGGGCCAGGTTGCTGTTTTTT. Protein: CASSLSGARLLFF.

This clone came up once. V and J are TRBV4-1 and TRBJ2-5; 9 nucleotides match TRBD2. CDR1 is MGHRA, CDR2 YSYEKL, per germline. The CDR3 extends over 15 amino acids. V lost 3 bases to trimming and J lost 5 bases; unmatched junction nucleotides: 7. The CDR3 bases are TGCGCCAGCAGCCAGCTAGCGGGGTTGGGGGAGACCCAGTACTTC. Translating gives CASSQLAGLGETQYF.

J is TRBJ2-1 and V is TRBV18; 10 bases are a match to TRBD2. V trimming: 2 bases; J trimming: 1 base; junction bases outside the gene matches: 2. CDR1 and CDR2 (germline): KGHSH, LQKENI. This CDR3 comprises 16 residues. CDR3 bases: TGTGCCAGCTCACCAGAGCGGGGGGGGTCCTACAATGAGCAGTTCTTC. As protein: CASSPERGGSYNEQFF.

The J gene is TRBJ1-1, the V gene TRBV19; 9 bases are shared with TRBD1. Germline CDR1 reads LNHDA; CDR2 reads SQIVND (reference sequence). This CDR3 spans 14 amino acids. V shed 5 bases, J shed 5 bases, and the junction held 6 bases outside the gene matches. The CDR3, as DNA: TGTGCCAGTAGTCTCCGGGACAGGGTAACTGAAGCTTTCTTT. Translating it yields CASSLRDRVTEAFF.

In nucleotides, the CDR3 is TGTGCCAGCAGTCCGGGACAGGCCGGGAACACTGAAGCTTTCTTT. Amino acids: CASSPGQAGNTEAFF. The rearrangement joins TRBV6-5 to TRBJ1-1; 8 bases are a match to TRBD1. V gave up 5 bases and J gave up 1 base; unmatched junction bases: 6. CDR3 length: 15 residues. CDR1 MNHEY and CDR2 SVGAGI come from the germline V gene.

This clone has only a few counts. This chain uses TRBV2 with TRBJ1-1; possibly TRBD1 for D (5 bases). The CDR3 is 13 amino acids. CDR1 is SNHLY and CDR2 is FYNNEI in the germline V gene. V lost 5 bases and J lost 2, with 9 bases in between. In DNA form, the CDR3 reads TGTGCCAGCAGTCCAACAGGAAACACTGAAGCTTTCTTT. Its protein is CASSPTGNTEAFF. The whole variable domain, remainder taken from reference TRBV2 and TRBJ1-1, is EPEVTQTPSHQVTQMGQEVILRCVPISNHLYFYWYRQILGQKVEFLVSFYNNEISEKSEIFDDQFSVERPDGSNFTLKIRSTKLEDSAMYFCASSPTGNTEAFFGQGTRLTVV.

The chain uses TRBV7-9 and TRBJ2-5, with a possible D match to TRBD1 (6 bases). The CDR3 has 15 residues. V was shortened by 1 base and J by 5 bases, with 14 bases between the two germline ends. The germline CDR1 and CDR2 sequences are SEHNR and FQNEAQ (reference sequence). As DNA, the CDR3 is TGTGCCAGCAGCTTAGACTCCAGGGGATGGGAGACCCAGTACTTC. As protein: CASSLDSRGWETQYF.

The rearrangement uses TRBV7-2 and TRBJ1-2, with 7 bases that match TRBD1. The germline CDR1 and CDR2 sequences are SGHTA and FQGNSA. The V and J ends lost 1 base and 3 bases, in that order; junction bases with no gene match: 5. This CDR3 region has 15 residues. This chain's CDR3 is CASSLVVGGDYGYTF. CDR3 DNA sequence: TGTGCCAGCAGCTTAGTGGTAGGGGGCGACTATGGCTACACCTTC.

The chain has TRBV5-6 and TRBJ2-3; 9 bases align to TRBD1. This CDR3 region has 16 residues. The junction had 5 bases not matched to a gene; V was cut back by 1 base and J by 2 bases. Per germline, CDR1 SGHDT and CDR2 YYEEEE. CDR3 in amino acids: CASSLPGQGYTDTQYF. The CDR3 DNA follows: TGTGCCAGCAGCTTGCCAGGACAGGGGTACACAGATACGCAGTATTTT. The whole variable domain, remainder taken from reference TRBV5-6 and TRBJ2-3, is DAGVTQSPTHLIKTRGQQVTLRCSPKSGHDTVSWYQQALGQGPQFIFQYYEEEERQRGNFPDRFSGHQFPNYSSELNVNALLLGDSALYLCASSLPGQGYTDTQYFGPGTRLTVL.

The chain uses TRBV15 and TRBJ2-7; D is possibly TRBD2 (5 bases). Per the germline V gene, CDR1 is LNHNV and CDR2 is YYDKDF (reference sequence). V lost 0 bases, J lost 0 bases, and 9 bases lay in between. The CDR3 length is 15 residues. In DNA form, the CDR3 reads TGTGCCACCAGCAGAGATAGGAGCGGCTCCTACGAGCAGTACTTC. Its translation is CATSRDRSGSYEQYF.

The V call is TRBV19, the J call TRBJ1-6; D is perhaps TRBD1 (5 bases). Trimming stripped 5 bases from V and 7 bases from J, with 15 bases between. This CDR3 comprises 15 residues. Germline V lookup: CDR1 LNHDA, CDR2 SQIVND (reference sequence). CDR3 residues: CASSQDRDVNSPLHF. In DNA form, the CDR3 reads TGTGCCAGTAGTCAAGACCGGGACGTAAATTCACCCCTCCACTTT.

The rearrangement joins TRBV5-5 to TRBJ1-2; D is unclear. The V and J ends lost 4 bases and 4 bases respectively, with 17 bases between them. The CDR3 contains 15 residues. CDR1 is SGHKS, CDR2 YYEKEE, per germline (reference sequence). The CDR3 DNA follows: TGTGCCAGCAGCCCGCTCCTCTGGGAAAGCTATGGCTACACCTTC. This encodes CASSPLLWESYGYTF.